This T cell receptor (beta chain) stems from a study of cytomegalovirus exposure and HLA in healthy donors. Broader study findings: CMV serostatus stood as the only immune exposure information on hand.

V lost 5 bases, J lost 5 bases, and 6 bases lay in between. The CDR3 has 11 amino acids. CDR1 is MNHEY, CDR2 SMNVEV, per germline (reference sequence). Concerning this clone itself: The antigen remains undetermined.

A multiplex PCR was run with 60 Vbeta primers and 13 Jbeta primers. The repertoire was sequenced with immunoSEQ multiplex PCR; TCRdb's copy has only in-frame clones and lacks some. The sample shows more than 100,000 clones, more than 60% of them seen only once. Sequenced input: PBMCs. The rearrangement joins TRBV27 to TRBJ1-1, with D unresolved. The receptor was derived from a man aged 18 to 29 in good health and CMV-seronegative. CDR3: CASSGRTEAFF. The CDR3 region has the DNA TGTGCCAGCAGTGGGAGGACTGAAGCTTTCTTT.